Listed here are 17 T cell receptor beta chains from one sample, sequenced in a study of T cells in Graves' hyperthyroidism and ophthalmopathy. TCR beta CDR3 sequences were amplified from RNA transcripts. When the TCR CDR3 underwent first-round RT-PCR, the HTBI primer set was used. TCRdb passed the multiplex PCR reads through MiXCR, listing each CDR3 protein once. This table has about 410,000 distinct CDR3 sequences, roughly 14% appearing once. Sequences were obtained from blood. These receptors were obtained from a man between 18 and 35 years old with Graves' ophthalmopathy.

This sequence joins TRBV7-9 and TRBJ1-2; 11 nucleotides line up with TRBD1. The CDR3 runs to 16 residues. Germline assignment: CDR1 SEHNR and CDR2 FQNEAQ (reference sequence). J was trimmed by 4 bases and V by 5 bases; bases with no gene match: 9. This chain's CDR3 is CASSQRTGGFVYGYTF. CDR3 bases: TGTGCCAGCAGCCAGAGGACAGGGGGCTTCGTCTATGGCTACACCTTC.

This clonotype was picked up a small number of times. V gene TRBV5-4 combines with J gene TRBJ1-2, with 8 bases that match TRBD1. Trimming at V came to 4 bases and at J to 7 bases, leaving 15 bases not matched to a gene. This CDR3 is built from 16 residues. Germline-derived CDR1 and CDR2 are SGHNT and YYREEE (reference sequence). CDR3 bases: TGTGCCAGCAGCCCCTACTCTAAGACAGGGGAGGGTGGCTACACCTTC. Amino acids: CASSPYSKTGEGGYTF.

The table lists this clonotype with many counts. This chain uses TRBV3-1 with TRBJ1-6; D not resolved. This CDR3 comprises 13 residues. Germline V gene lookup returns CDR1 LGHDT and CDR2 YNNKEL (reference sequence). V lost 1 base and J lost 14, with 12 bases in between. CDR3: CASSQGYLASLHF. The CDR3 DNA reads as TGTGCCAGCAGCCAAGGTTATCTGGCATCCCTCCACTTT.

This clonotype was observed many times. The chain recombines TRBV2 with TRBJ2-5, with a weak D call TRBD1 (5 bases). This CDR3 spans 14 amino acids. Germline CDR1 and CDR2: SNHLY and FYNNEI. Deletions cut 3 bases from V and 3 bases from J, with 11 bases between. The CDR3 is CASSDWGREETQYF. The CDR3 DNA is TGTGCCAGCAGTGATTGGGGCAGGGAAGAGACCCAGTACTTC.

This clonotype was recorded a few times. The J gene is TRBJ2-3, the V gene TRBV16; perhaps TRBD1 as D (6 bases). The CDR3 runs 15 residues. Per germline, CDR1 KGHSY and CDR2 FQNENV. V lost 4 bases, J lost 3 bases, and 14 bases lay in between. The CDR3 here is CASSLIQTGTDTQYF. In nucleotides, the CDR3 is TGTGCCAGCAGCCTCATTCAAACAGGGACAGATACGCAGTATTTT.

There are many counts of this clonotype. V and J are TRBV12-3 or TRBV12-4 and TRBJ2-7, with D perhaps TRBD1 (6 bases). The CDR3 is 13 residues long. V was clipped by 8 bases and J by 6 bases, with 17 bases between them. The DNA for the CDR3 is TGTGCCAGCTCGCAGGGGCCCTTCTCCGAGCAGTACTTC. Its protein product is CASSQGPFSEQYF.

This clonotype has at least ten counts. The V call is TRBV5-1, the J call TRBJ2-7; D call uncertain. The CDR3 runs to 15 residues. Trimming removed 4 bases at V and 4 bases at J, with 18 bases between. Germline CDR1 and CDR2: SGHRS and YFSETQ. The CDR3 DNA is TGCGCCAGCAGCCCAGGTGATGGGCCTCTGTACGAGCAGTACTTC. Translated, it gives CASSPGDGPLYEQYF. Full variable domain (remainder filled in from reference TRBV5-1 and TRBJ2-7): KAGVTQTPRYLIKTRGQQVTLSCSPISGHRSVSWYQQTPGQGLQFLFEYFSETQRNKGNFPGRFSGRQFSNSRSEMNVSTLELGDSALYLCASSPGDGPLYEQYFGPGTRLTVT.

This clonotype was counted many times. The chain combines TRBV2 with TRBJ2-7; maybe TRBD1 (6 bases). The CDR3 runs to 14 residues. The germline V gene encodes CDR1 SNHLY and CDR2 FYNNEI. The germline V and J ends were trimmed by 6 bases and 5 bases, with 17 bases remaining between them. The CDR3 is CASRYRARVDEQYF. The CDR3 bases are TGTGCCAGCAGGTACAGGGCAAGGGTGGACGAGCAGTACTTC.

This clonotype appeared many times. The chain is built from TRBV9 and TRBJ2-7; TRBD2 matches 15 bases. CDR1 is SGDLS, CDR2 YYNGEE, per germline. J lost 5 bases, V lost 4 bases, and 10 bases had no gene match. This CDR3 is 17 amino acids long. CDR3 in DNA: TGTGCCAGCAGCAGGGGACTAGCGGGAGGAACGATGCACGAGCAGTACTTC. Translation: CASSRGLAGGTMHEQYF.

Ten or more counts support this clonotype. V usage is TRBV18 and J usage is TRBJ1-1; D not certain. The CDR3 covers 15 residues. From germline, CDR1 is KGHSH and CDR2 LQKENI. V lost 0 bases and J lost 6, with 14 bases in between. In DNA form, the CDR3 reads TGTGCCAGCTCACCACCGACGGGAGTTGGAGCTGAAGCTTTCTTT. It is translated as CASSPPTGVGAEAFF.

In this sample, this clonotype turned up many times. The V gene is TRBV27, the J gene TRBJ2-7; 7 bases are a match to TRBD2. The CDR3 is 16 amino acids. V lost 3 bases and J lost 3; bases outside the gene matches: 11. Germline assignment: CDR1 MNHEY and CDR2 SMNVEV (reference sequence). CDR3 sequence: CASSFYGGRGFYEQYF. The CDR3 DNA follows: TGTGCCAGCAGTTTTTATGGCGGGAGAGGATTCTACGAGCAGTACTTC.

The chain employs TRBV6-1 and TRBJ1-2, with D perhaps matching TRBD1 (5 bases). This CDR3 comprises 14 residues. Germline V gene sequence: CDR1 MNHNS, CDR2 SASEGT. Trimming pared 7 bases from V and 4 bases from J, leaving 16 bases between. This CDR3 is CASTATGTVYGYTF. DNA of the CDR3: TGTGCCAGCACTGCAACCGGGACGGTCTATGGCTACACCTTC.

The V and J genes are TRBV20-1 and TRBJ1-6; D remains unclear. This CDR3 comprises 14 residues. From germline, CDR1 is DFQATT and CDR2 SNEGSKA (reference sequence). The V and J ends lost 6 bases and 9 bases respectively, with 18 bases between them. CDR3 loop: CSADKQSGVSPLHF. CDR3 DNA: TGCAGTGCAGACAAACAAAGCGGAGTTTCACCCCTCCACTTT.

In its sample, this clonotype was seen many times. For the CDR3, the DNA is TGTGCCAGCAGTTTTCCCCCCGGGGGAAGTTCGCAGTATTTT. Translating gives CASSFPPGGSSQYF. The genes are TRBV12-3 or TRBV12-4 and TRBJ2-3; TRBD2 might be the D (6 bases). V shed 3 bases and J shed 10 bases, with 17 bases lying between them. CDR3 size: 14 residues.

This clonotype was picked up many times. V gene TRBV12-3 or TRBV12-4 combines with J gene TRBJ2-1, with 10 bases aligning to TRBD2. The CDR3 length is 16 residues. Trimming cost V 5 bases and J 2 bases; bases outside gene matches: 6. CDR3 in amino acids: CASSLQAGGPYNEQFF. The CDR3 nucleotides are TGTGCCAGCAGTCTACAAGCGGGAGGGCCCTACAATGAGCAGTTCTTC.

In its sample, this clonotype was seen a few times. This chain connects TRBV27 to TRBJ1-6; weak D call: TRBD1 (6 bases). Trimming removed 5 bases from V and 2 bases from J, with 10 bases in between. The CDR3 loop spans 15 amino acids. Germline V lookup: CDR1 MNHEY, CDR2 SMNVEV (reference sequence). CDR3 protein: CASSPRGAYNSPLHF. The CDR3 coding sequence is TGTGCCAGCAGTCCAAGGGGGGCCTATAATTCACCCCTCCACTTT.

This clonotype was recorded a few times. This sequence joins TRBV10-3 and TRBJ1-2; 7 nucleotides match TRBD1. V dropped 2 bases and J dropped 5; count of bases not matched to a gene: 8. Germline assignment: CDR1 ENHRY and CDR2 SYGVKD. The CDR3 is 15 residues long. DNA of the CDR3: TGTGCCATCAGTGAGGAAACAGGGGACTGGTATGGCTACACCTTC. Encoded protein: CAISEETGDWYGYTF.